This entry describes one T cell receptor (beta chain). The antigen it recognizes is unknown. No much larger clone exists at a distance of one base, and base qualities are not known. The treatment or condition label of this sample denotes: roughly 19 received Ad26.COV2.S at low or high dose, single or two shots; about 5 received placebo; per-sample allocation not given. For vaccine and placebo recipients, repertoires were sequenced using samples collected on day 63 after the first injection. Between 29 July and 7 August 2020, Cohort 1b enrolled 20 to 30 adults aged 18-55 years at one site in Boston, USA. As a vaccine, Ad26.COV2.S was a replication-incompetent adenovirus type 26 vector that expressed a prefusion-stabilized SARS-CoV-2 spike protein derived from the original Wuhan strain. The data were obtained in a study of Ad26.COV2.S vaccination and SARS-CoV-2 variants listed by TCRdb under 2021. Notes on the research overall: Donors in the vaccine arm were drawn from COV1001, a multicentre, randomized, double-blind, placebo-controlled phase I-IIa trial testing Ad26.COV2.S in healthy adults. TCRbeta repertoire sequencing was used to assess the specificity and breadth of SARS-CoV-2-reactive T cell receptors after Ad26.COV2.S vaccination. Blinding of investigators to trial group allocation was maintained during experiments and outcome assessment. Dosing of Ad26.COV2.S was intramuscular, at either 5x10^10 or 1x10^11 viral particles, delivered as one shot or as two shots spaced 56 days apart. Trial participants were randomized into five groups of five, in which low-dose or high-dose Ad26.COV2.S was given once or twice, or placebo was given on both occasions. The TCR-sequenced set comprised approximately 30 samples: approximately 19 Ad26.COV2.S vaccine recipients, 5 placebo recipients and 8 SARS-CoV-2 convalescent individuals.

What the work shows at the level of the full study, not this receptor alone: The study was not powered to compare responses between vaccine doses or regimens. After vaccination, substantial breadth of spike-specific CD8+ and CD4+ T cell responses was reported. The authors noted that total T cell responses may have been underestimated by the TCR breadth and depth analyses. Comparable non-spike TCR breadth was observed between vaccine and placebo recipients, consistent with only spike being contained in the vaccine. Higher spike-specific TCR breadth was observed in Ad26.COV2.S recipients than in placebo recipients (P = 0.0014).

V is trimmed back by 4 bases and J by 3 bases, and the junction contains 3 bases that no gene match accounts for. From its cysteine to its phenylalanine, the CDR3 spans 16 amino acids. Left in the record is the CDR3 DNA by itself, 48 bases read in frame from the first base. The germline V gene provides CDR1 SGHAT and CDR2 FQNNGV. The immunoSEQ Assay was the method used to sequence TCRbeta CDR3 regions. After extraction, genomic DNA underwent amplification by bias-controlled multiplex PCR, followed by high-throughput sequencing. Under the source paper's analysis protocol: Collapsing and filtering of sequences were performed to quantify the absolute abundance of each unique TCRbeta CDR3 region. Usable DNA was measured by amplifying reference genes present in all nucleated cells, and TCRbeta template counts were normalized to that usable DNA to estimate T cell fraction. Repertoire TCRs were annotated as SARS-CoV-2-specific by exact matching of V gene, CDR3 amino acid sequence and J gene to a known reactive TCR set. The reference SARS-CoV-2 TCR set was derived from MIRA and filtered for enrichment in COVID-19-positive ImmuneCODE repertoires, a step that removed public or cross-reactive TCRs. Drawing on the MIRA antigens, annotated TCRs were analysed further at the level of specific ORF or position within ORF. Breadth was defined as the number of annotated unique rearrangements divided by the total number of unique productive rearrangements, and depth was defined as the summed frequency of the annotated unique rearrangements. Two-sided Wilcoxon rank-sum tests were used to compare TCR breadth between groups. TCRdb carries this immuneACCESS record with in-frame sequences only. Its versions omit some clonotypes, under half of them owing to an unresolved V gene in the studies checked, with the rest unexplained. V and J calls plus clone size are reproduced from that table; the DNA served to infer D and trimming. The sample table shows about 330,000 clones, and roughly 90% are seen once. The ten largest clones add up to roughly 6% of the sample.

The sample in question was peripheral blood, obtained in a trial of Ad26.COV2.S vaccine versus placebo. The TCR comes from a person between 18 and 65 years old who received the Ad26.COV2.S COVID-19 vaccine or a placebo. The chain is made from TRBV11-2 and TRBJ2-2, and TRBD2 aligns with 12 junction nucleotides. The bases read TGTGCCAGCAGCTCAGGACTAGCGGGGTACACCGGGGAGCTGTTTTTT. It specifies CASSSGLAGYTGELFF.